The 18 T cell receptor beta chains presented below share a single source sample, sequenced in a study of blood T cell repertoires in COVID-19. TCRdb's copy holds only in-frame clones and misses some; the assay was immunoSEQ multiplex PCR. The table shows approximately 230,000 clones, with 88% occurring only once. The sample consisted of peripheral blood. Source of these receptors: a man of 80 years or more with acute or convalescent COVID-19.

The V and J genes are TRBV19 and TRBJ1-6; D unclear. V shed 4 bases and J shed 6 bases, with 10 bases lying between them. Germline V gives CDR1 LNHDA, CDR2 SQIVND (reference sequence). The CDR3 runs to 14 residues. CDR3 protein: CASSTIYGNSPLHF. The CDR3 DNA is TGTGCCAGTAGTACGATCTACGGTAATTCACCCCTCCACTTT.

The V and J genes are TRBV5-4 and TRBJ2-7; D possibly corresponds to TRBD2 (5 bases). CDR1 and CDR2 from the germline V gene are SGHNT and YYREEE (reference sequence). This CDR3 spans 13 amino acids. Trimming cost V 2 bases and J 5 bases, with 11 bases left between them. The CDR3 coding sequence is TGTGCCAGCAGCTTTCCTAGCTCGAACGAGCAGTACTTC. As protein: CASSFPSSNEQYF.

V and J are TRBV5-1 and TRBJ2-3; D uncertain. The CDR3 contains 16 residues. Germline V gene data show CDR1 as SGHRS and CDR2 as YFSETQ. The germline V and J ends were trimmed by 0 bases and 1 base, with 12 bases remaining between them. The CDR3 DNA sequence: TGCGCCAGCAGCTTGGATGGGCAGATAGGCACAGATACGCAGTATTTT. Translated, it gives CASSLDGQIGTDTQYF. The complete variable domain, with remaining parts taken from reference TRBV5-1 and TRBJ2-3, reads KAGVTQTPRYLIKTRGQQVTLSCSPISGHRSVSWYQQTPGQGLQFLFEYFSETQRNKGNFPGRFSGRQFSNSRSEMNVSTLELGDSALYLCASSLDGQIGTDTQYFGPGTRLTVL.

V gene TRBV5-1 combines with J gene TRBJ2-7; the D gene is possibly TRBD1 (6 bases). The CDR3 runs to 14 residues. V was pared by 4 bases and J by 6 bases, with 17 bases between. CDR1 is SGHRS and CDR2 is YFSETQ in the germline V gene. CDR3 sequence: CASSPQGSSGEQYF. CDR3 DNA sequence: TGCGCCAGCAGCCCTCAGGGGAGCTCCGGCGAGCAGTACTTC.

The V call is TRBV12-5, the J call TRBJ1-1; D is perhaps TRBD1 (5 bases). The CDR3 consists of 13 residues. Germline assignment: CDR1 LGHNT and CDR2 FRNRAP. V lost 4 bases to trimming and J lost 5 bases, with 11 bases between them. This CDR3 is CASGSSGRTEAFF. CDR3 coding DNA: TGTGCTAGTGGTTCATCAGGGAGGACTGAAGCTTTCTTT.

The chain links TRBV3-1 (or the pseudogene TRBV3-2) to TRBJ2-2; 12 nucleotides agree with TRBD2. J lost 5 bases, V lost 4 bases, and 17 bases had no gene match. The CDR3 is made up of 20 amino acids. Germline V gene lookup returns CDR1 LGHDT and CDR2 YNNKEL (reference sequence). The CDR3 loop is CASSRARGGQTSGSTGELFF. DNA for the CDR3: TGTGCCAGCAGCCGCGCGAGGGGCGGCCAGACTAGCGGGAGTACCGGGGAGCTGTTTTTT.

The CDR3 region has the DNA TGTGCCAGCAGCTTAGGGCCAGATACGCAGTATTTT. Amino acid sequence: CASSLGPDTQYF. This chain links TRBV11-3 with TRBJ2-3, with D unclear. V was clipped by 1 base and J by 4 bases, with 3 bases between them. Germline CDR1 SGHNT, CDR2 YENEEA. The CDR3 length is 12 residues.

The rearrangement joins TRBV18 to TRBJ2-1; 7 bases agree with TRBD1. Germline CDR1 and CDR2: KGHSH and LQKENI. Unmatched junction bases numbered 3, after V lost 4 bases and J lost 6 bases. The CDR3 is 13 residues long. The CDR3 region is CASSLRDSNEQFF. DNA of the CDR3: TGTGCCAGCTCACTCCGGGACAGCAATGAGCAGTTCTTC.

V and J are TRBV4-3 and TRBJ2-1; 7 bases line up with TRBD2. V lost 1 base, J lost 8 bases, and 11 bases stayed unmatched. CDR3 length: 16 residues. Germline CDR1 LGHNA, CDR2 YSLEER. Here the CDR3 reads CASSQGASGFNDEQFF. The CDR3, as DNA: TGCGCCAGCAGCCAAGGGGCTAGCGGATTCAACGATGAGCAGTTCTTC.

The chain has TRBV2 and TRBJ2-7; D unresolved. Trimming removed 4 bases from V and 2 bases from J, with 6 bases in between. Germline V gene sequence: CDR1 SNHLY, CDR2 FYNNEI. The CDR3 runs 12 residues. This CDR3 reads CASSGSTYEQYF. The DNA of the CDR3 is TGTGCCAGCAGTGGCAGTACCTACGAGCAGTACTTC. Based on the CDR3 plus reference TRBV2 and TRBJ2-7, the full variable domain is EPEVTQTPSHQVTQMGQEVILRCVPISNHLYFYWYRQILGQKVEFLVSFYNNEISEKSEIFDDQFSVERPDGSNFTLKIRSTKLEDSAMYFCASSGSTYEQYFGPGTRLTVT.

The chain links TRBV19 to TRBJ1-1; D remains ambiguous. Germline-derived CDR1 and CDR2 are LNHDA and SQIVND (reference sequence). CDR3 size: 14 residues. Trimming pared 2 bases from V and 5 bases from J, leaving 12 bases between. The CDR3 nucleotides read TGTGCCAGTAGTATAACCGGCGGGAATACTGAAGCTTTCTTT. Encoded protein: CASSITGGNTEAFF.

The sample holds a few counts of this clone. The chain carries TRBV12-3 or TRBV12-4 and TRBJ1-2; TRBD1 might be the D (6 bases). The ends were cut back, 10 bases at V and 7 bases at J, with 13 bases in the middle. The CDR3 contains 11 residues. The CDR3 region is CAILRGAGYTF. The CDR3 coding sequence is TGTGCCATCCTGCGGGGGGCTGGCTACACCTTC.

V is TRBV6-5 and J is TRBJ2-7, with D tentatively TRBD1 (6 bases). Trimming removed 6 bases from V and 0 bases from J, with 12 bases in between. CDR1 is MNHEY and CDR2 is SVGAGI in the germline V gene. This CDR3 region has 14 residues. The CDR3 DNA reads TGTGCCAGCAGGGCTGACAGGTCCTCCTACGAGCAGTACTTC. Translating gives CASRADRSSYEQYF.

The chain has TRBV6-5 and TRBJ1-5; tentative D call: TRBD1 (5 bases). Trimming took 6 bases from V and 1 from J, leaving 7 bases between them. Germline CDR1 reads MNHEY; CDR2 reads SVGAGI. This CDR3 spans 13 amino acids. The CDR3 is CASRKGSNQPQHF. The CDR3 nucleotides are TGTGCCAGCAGGAAGGGGAGCAATCAGCCCCAGCATTTT.

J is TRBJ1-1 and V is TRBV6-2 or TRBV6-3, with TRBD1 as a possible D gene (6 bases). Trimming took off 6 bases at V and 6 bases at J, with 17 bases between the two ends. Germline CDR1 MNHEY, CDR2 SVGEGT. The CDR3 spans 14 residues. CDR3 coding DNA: TGTGCCAGCAGCCCGACAGGAAATTCCGCTGAAGCTTTCTTT. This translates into CASSPTGNSAEAFF.

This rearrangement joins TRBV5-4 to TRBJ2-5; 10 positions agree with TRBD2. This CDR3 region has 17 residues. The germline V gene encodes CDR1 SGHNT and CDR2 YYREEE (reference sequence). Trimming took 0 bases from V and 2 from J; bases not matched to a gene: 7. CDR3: CASSLAVGTSAQETQYF. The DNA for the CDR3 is TGTGCCAGCAGCTTGGCCGTGGGGACTAGCGCACAAGAGACCCAGTACTTC.

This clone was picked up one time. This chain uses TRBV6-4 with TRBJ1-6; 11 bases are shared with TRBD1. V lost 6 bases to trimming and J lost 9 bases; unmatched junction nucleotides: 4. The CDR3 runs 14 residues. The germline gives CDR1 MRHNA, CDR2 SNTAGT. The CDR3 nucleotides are TGTGCCAGCAGCCCCGGGACAGGGGGTTCACCCCTCCACTTT. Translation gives CASSPGTGGSPLHF.

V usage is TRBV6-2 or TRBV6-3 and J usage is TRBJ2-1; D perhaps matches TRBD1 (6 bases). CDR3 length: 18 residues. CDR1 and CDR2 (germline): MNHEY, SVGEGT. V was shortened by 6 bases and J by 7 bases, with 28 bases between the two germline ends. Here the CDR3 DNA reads TGTGCCAGCAGCCTGTGGGCACCCCAGGGGACAATAGGGAATGAGCAGTTCTTC. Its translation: CASSLWAPQGTIGNEQFF.